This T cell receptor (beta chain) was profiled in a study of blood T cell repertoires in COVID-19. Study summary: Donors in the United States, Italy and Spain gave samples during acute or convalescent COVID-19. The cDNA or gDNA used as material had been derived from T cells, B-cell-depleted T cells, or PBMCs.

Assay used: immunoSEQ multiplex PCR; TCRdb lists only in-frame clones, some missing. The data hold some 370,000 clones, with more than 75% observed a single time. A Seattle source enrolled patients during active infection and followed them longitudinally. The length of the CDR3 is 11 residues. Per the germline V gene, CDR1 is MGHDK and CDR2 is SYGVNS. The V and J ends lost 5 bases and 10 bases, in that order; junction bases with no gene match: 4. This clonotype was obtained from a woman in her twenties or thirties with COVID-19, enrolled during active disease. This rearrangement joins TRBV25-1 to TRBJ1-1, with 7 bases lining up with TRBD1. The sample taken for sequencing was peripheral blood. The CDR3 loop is CASSKGGLAFF. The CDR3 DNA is TGTGCCAGCAGTAAAGGGGGCTTAGCTTTCTTT.